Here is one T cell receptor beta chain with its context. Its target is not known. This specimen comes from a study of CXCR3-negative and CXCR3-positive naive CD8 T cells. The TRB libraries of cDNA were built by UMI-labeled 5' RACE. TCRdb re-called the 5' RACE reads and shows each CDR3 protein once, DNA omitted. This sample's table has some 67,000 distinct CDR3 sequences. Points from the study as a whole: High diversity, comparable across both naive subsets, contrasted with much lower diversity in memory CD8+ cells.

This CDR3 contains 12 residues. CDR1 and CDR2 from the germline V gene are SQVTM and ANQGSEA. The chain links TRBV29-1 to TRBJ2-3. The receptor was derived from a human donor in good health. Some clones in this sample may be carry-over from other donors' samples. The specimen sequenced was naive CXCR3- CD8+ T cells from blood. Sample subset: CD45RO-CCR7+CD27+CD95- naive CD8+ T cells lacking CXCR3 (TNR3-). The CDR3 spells CSVEGKADTQYF.